The next 25 T cell receptor beta chains were all read from a single sample in a study of metastatic and nonmetastatic thyroid tumors (dated by TCRdb to about 2020). None of the patients had been given any treatment before thyroid surgery. Library creation used PCR. The sequencer listed for this sample is Illumina HiSeq 4000. Using fastp trimming at Q25 and MiXCR clonotype assembly, TCRdb reanalyzed the public sequencing data and kept in-frame beta chains. The sample has about 35,000 clones on record, 25% to 30% of them singletons. The leading ten clones occupy 7.8% of the sample. Sequenced input: blood. These receptors were collected from a female donor with papillary thyroid cancer or a benign thyroid nodule (not recorded which). Some clones in this sample may be carry-over from other donors' samples.

This clone was observed many times. The chain carries TRBV7-3 and TRBJ2-1; 8 positions agree with TRBD1. Germline V gives CDR1 SGHTA, CDR2 FQGTGA. The CDR3 sequence is 15 residues long. Trimming cost V 1 base and J 7 bases; bases outside gene matches: 6. The CDR3 sequence is CASSLRQGMRNEQFF. The DNA of the CDR3 is TGTGCCAGCAGCTTAAGACAGGGGATGAGGAATGAGCAGTTCTTC.

This clone was found many times. The rearrangement joins TRBV7-8 to TRBJ2-7; no firm D call. The ends were cut back, 5 bases at V and 4 bases at J, with 15 bases in the middle. CDR3 length: 14 residues. Germline V gene sequence: CDR1 SGHVS, CDR2 FQNEAQ. The CDR3 here is CASSPRAGSYEQYF. The CDR3 coding sequence is TGTGCCAGCAGCCCCCGGGCAGGCTCGTACGAGCAGTACTTC.

This clone showed up just a few times. Relative to the germline gene, one junction end is altered; a read error may explain this. The chain combines TRBV24-1 with TRBJ2-5; TRBD2 matches at 8 bases. This CDR3 is 15 amino acids long. Germline lookup yields CDR1 KGHDR and CDR2 SFDVKD. This chain's CDR3 is CATSDFSGKQETQYF. Here the CDR3 DNA reads TGTGCCACCAGTGATTTTAGCGGGAAACAAGAGACACAGTACTTC.

There are many counts of this clone. V usage is TRBV2 and J usage is TRBJ1-1; D unresolved. The length of the CDR3 is 12 residues. Germline values: CDR1 SNHLY, CDR2 FYNNEI. V was clipped by 3 bases and J by 8 bases, with 10 bases between them. CDR3 in amino acids: CASSDLAAEAFF. The DNA of the CDR3 is TGTGCCAGCAGTGATCTGGCTGCGGAAGCTTTCTTT.

A single count supports this clone. V and J are TRBV6-2 or TRBV6-3 and TRBJ2-5; D possibly corresponds to TRBD1 (6 bases). CDR1 is MNHEY, CDR2 SVGEGT, per germline. This CDR3 contains 15 residues. Trimming took off 0 bases at V and 1 base at J, with 9 bases between the two ends. CDR3 amino acids: CASSYSQGIQETQYF. In DNA, the CDR3 is TGTGCCAGCAGTTACTCACAGGGCATCCAAGAGACCCAGTACTTC.

With regard to this clone: Compared with germline, one end of the junction differs, possibly owing to a read error. The chain combines TRBV11-2 with TRBJ2-2, with D maybe TRBD1 (7 bases). Germline values: CDR1 SGHAT, CDR2 FQNNGV. The CDR3 extends over 14 amino acids. The CDR3 sequence: CASRPTGWGGDLFF. The CDR3 DNA reads as TGTGCAAGCAGACCGACAGGGTGGGGCGGGGATCTGTTTTTT.

This clone was detected many times. This chain uses TRBV25-1 with TRBJ2-7; 9 nucleotides line up with TRBD2. CDR3 length equals 14 residues. The V segment lost 4 bases and the J segment 6 bases; nucleotides outside the gene matches: 7. Per the germline V gene, CDR1 is MGHDK and CDR2 is SYGVNS. This CDR3 is CASSAPGLAVEQYF. CDR3 nucleotide sequence: TGTGCCAGCAGTGCACCGGGACTAGCAGTCGAGCAGTACTTC.

This clone appeared many times. The DNA of the CDR3 is TGCAGTGCTGGGGGGGAGAGCAATCAGCCCCAGCATTTT. Protein sequence: CSAGGESNQPQHF. This sequence joins TRBV20-1 and TRBJ1-5; D is possibly TRBD1 (5 bases). This CDR3 spans 13 amino acids. Germline V lookup: CDR1 DFQATT, CDR2 SNEGSKA (reference sequence). V was cut by 5 bases and J by 1 base, with 9 bases left in between.

Many counts were recorded for this clone. This chain uses TRBV7-9 with TRBJ1-1; D gene ambiguous. CDR1 SEHNR and CDR2 FQNEAQ come from the germline V gene (reference sequence). CDR3 size: 14 residues. Deletions cut 1 base from V and 3 bases from J, with 9 bases between. CDR3 in amino acids: CASSLVVGDTEAFF. For the CDR3, the DNA is TGTGCCAGCAGCTTAGTGGTAGGTGACACTGAAGCTTTCTTT.

This clone came up many times. The V gene is TRBV28, the J gene TRBJ1-1; the match to TRBD1 covers 8 bases. Germline V lookup: CDR1 MDHEN, CDR2 SYDVKM. This CDR3 region has 15 residues. J was trimmed by 5 bases and V by 6 bases; bases with no gene match: 11. CDR3 protein: CASSLDRVGRTEAFF. DNA for the CDR3: TGTGCCAGCAGCCTGGACAGGGTAGGAAGAACTGAAGCTTTCTTT. Full variable domain (outside the CDR3, taken from reference TRBV28 and TRBJ1-1): DVKVTQSSRYLVKRTGEKVFLECVQDMDHENMFWYRQDPGLGLRLIYFSYDVKMKEKGDIPEGYSVSREKKERFSLILESASTNQTSMYLCASSLDRVGRTEAFFGQGTRLTVV.

This clone qualifies as medium-sized. The chain carries TRBV27 and TRBJ2-7; a possible D gene is TRBD1 (6 bases). The germline gives CDR1 MNHEY, CDR2 SMNVEV (reference sequence). V was pared by 8 bases and J by 5 bases, with 16 bases between. This CDR3 contains 13 residues. The CDR3 reads CASGTTGWNEQYF. The CDR3 DNA sequence: TGTGCCAGCGGAACAACAGGGTGGAACGAGCAGTACTTC.

The genes are TRBV4-1 and TRBJ2-7; D not resolved. CDR1 is MGHRA, CDR2 YSYEKL, per germline. V lost 6 bases and J lost 2, with 14 bases in between. This CDR3 has 14 residues. This CDR3 is CASRLTGSAYEQYF. The CDR3 DNA reads TGCGCCAGCAGGCTTACCGGGTCTGCCTACGAGCAGTACTTC.

This clone was detected many times. The identical CDR3 is also encoded by other nucleotide sequences in the sample. CDR3 sequence (DNA): TGTGCCAGCAGTCGACAGGACCGCTACAATGAGCAGTTCTTC. It translates to CASSRQDRYNEQFF. J is TRBJ2-1 and V is TRBV28, with D maybe TRBD1 (6 bases). Germline V gives CDR1 MDHEN, CDR2 SYDVKM. V gave up 5 bases and J gave up 3 bases, with 11 bases separating them. The CDR3 contains 14 residues.

This clone has ten or more counts. The chain uses TRBV12-3 or TRBV12-4 and TRBJ2-1; the D is unclear. CDR3 size: 15 residues. V lost 0 bases and J lost 12, with 18 bases in between. CDR3 protein: CASSLASRALCPQFF. The CDR3 DNA is TGTGCCAGCAGTTTAGCCAGCCGGGCCCTCTGTCCGCAGTTCTTC.

As regards this clone: One end of the junction fails to match germline, which may point to a read error. V and J are TRBV6-4 and TRBJ2-3, with D hard to call. The germline V gene encodes CDR1 MRHNA and CDR2 SNTAGT. This CDR3 comprises 15 residues. DNA for the CDR3: TGTGCCAGCAGTGACGGTACTACCCTCACACATACGCAGTATTTT. It translates to CASSDGTTLTHTQYF.

This clone has just a few counts. The CDR3 spells CASSRWAQNTEAFF. Here the CDR3 DNA reads TGTGCCAGCAGCCGATGGGCCCAGAACACTGAAGCTTTCTTT. V usage is TRBV6-1 and J usage is TRBJ1-1; D is uncertain. V was clipped by 6 bases and J by 1 base, with 12 bases between them. The length of the CDR3 is 14 residues. CDR1 MNHNS and CDR2 SASEGT come from the germline V gene.

The chain couples TRBV6-1 to TRBJ1-2; weak D call: TRBD1 (5 bases). This CDR3 contains 11 residues. Germline lookup yields CDR1 MNHNS and CDR2 SASEGT. V lost 6 bases and J 9 bases, leaving 11 bases between the germline ends. The CDR3, as DNA: TGTGCCAGCAGCCCGGGGGTTCGCTACACCTTC. Translating it yields CASSPGVRYTF.

Comment on this clone: With a much larger clone just one base away, this may be a read error. This sequence joins TRBV3-1 and TRBJ2-7; perhaps TRBD1 as D (6 bases). CDR3 length: 15 residues. V was cut by 6 bases and J by 5 bases, with 20 bases left in between. Germline V gene data show CDR1 as LGHDT and CDR2 as YNNKEL (reference sequence). In nucleotides, the CDR3 is TGTGCCAGCAGTCGAGCCGGCCCAGGGGTTGACGAGCAGTACTTC. The encoded protein is CASSRAGPGVDEQYF.

The V call is TRBV11-1, the J call TRBJ2-7; 9 bases line up with TRBD2. The CDR3 extends over 16 amino acids. From germline, CDR1 is SGHAT and CDR2 FQDESV (reference sequence). Unmatched junction bases numbered 13, after V lost 4 bases and J lost 6 bases. CDR3 in DNA: TGTGCCAGCAGCTCATCGAGGTGCGGGGGGGCGGCCGAGCAGTACTTC. Residues: CASSSSRCGGAAEQYF.

The V gene is TRBV7-3, the J gene TRBJ2-6; D is uncertain. CDR1 and CDR2 from the germline V gene are SGHTA and FQGTGA. The CDR3 is 14 amino acids. The V end lost 2 bases, the J end lost 1 base, and 3 bases lay between the germline ends. The CDR3 region has the DNA TGTGCCAGCAGCTTAGGTTCTGGGGCCAACGTCCTGACTTTC. Encoded protein: CASSLGSGANVLTF.

In its sample, this clone was seen a few times. The chain recombines TRBV12-3 or TRBV12-4 with TRBJ2-7; 11 bases fit TRBD2. The V and J ends lost 2 bases and 6 bases, in that order; junction bases with no gene match: 0. This CDR3 spans 13 amino acids. The CDR3 loop reads CASSLTSGSEQYF. Here the CDR3 DNA reads TGTGCCAGCAGTTTAACTAGCGGGAGCGAGCAGTACTTC.

This chain joins TRBV6-1 and TRBJ2-3, with a tentative D call TRBD1 (5 bases). CDR3 length: 16 amino acids. Trimming left V 5 bases short and J 0 bases short, with 15 bases between. Germline CDR1 and CDR2: MNHNS and SASEGT. The CDR3 spells CASSRSKTASTDTQYF. The CDR3 bases are TGTGCCAGCAGTCGATCAAAGACAGCTAGCACAGATACGCAGTATTTT.

The V and J genes are TRBV7-3 and TRBJ1-6; no definite D call. The ends were cut back, 2 bases at V and 5 bases at J, with 10 bases in the middle. CDR3 length: 15 amino acids. Germline CDR1 SGHTA, CDR2 FQGTGA. CDR3 nucleotide sequence: TGTGCCAGCAGCTTACATTCAGGAAATAATTCACCCCTCCACTTT. Protein product: CASSLHSGNNSPLHF.

Ten or more counts support this clone. The J gene is TRBJ2-3, the V gene TRBV20-1; TRBD2 matches 7 bases. Germline V gene sequence: CDR1 DFQATT, CDR2 SNEGSKA (reference sequence). The V and J ends lost 1 base and 6 bases, in that order; junction bases with no gene match: 10. The CDR3 is 15 residues long. The CDR3 region has the DNA TGCAGTGCTAGAGCCGGTGGCGGGAGTGGCGATACGCAGTATTTT. Residues: CSARAGGGSGDTQYF.

This chain connects TRBV18 to TRBJ2-7; 7 positions agree with TRBD1. Trimming cost V 4 bases and J 1 base; bases outside gene matches: 4. Germline V lookup: CDR1 KGHSH, CDR2 LQKENI. This CDR3 has 14 residues. Here the CDR3 reads CASSQGARSYEQYF. The DNA for the CDR3 is TGTGCCAGCTCACAGGGGGCAAGGTCCTACGAGCAGTACTTC.